These 6 T cell receptor beta chains came from one sample sequenced in a study of blood T cell repertoires in COVID-19. The assay was immunoSEQ multiplex PCR, and TCRdb's table has in-frame clones only and misses some. The sample has some 420,000 clones, 75% to 90% seen once. The sequenced sample was PBMCs or T cells enriched from blood (not recorded which). All receptors come from a man under 40 who had recovered from COVID-19.

The V gene is TRBV30, the J gene TRBJ1-6, with 7 bases that match TRBD1. V shed 0 bases, J shed 7 bases, and the junction held 6 bases outside the gene matches. This CDR3 comprises 15 residues. The germline V gene encodes CDR1 GTSNPN and CDR2 SVGIG (reference sequence). The CDR3 protein is CAWSVLRDRNSPLHF. The CDR3, as DNA: TGTGCCTGGAGTGTACTGAGGGACAGAAATTCACCCCTCCACTTT. Drawing the rest from reference TRBV30 and TRBJ1-6, the complete variable domain is SQTIHQWPATLVQPVGSPLSLECTVEGTSNPNLYWYRQAAGRGLQLLFYSVGIGQISSEVPQNLSASRPQDRQFILSSKKLLLSDSGFYLCAWSVLRDRNSPLHFGNGTRLTVT.

In DNA, the CDR3 is TGTGCCAGCAGCCAAGTCCGCCTAGCGGGGTACAATGAGCAGTTCTTC. Its translation is CASSQVRLAGYNEQFF. The chain has TRBV3-1 (or the pseudogene TRBV3-2) and TRBJ2-1; 9 nucleotides line up with TRBD2. Trimming at V came to 1 base and at J to 4 bases, leaving 5 bases not matched to a gene. The CDR3 contains 16 residues. Germline V CDR1 and CDR2: LGHDT, YNNKEL (reference sequence).

CDR3 sequence (DNA): TGTGCCAGTAGTACGAGACAGGCCCTGAACACTGAAGCTTTCTTT. It encodes CASSTRQALNTEAFF. The rearrangement joins TRBV19 to TRBJ1-1; tentatively, D is TRBD1 (6 bases). The CDR3 totals 15 residues. V shed 4 bases and J shed 0 bases, with 12 bases lying between them. Germline V gives CDR1 LNHDA, CDR2 SQIVND (reference sequence).

This chain joins TRBV9 and TRBJ1-1, with TRBD1 identical over 8 bases. V shed 3 bases and J 3 bases; nucleotides not matched to a gene: 1. This CDR3 has 13 residues. CDR1 SGDLS and CDR2 YYNGEE come from the germline V gene. The CDR3 is CASSGTGYTEAFF. Here the CDR3 DNA reads TGTGCCAGCAGCGGGACAGGGTACACTGAAGCTTTCTTT.

The chain couples TRBV13 to TRBJ2-2; 8 bases agree with TRBD2. The length of the CDR3 is 16 residues. Unmatched junction bases numbered 7, after V lost 4 bases and J lost 3 bases. CDR1 and CDR2 from the germline V gene are PRHDT and FYEKMQ (reference sequence). CDR3 in DNA: TGTGCCAGCAGCTCCGGGGGGGGACTAGACACCGGGGAGCTGTTTTTT. Amino acid sequence: CASSSGGGLDTGELFF.

The genes are TRBV20-1 and TRBJ1-4, with D hard to call. V was clipped by 2 bases and J by 6 bases, with 4 bases between them. The germline V gene has CDR1 DFQATT and CDR2 SNEGSKA (reference sequence). The CDR3 runs to 11 residues. The CDR3 protein is CSARSDEKLFF. The CDR3 DNA is TGCAGTGCTAGATCGGATGAAAAACTGTTTTTT.